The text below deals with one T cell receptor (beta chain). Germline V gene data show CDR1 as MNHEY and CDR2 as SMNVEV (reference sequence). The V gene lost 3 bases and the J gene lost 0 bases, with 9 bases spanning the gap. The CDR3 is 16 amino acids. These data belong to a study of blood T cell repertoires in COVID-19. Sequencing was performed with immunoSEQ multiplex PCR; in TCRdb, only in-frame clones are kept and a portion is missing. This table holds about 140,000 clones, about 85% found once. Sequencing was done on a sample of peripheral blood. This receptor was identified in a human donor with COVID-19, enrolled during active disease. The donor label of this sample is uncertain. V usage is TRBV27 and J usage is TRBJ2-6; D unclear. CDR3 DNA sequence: TGTGCCAGCAGTTTTGGTCCGAGCTCTGGGGCCAACGTCCTGACTTTC. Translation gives CASSFGPSSGANVLTF.